This T cell receptor (beta chain) originates from a study of T cell changes during pregnancy in multiple sclerosis. This CDR3 spans 19 amino acids. V was clipped by 1 base and J by 0 bases, with 18 bases between them. Germline V CDR1 and CDR2: SGHVS, FNYEAQ. The assay was immunoSEQ multiplex PCR, and TCRdb's table has in-frame clones only and misses some. This sample yields over 70,000 clones, of which 85% to 95% are seen a single time; around 0.86% belongs to the top ten. Sequencing was performed on peripheral blood, taken in the third trimester of pregnancy. The V call is TRBV7-6, the J call TRBJ1-4, with D perhaps matching TRBD1 (5 bases). The receptor's source is a female donor with multiple sclerosis, enrolled in a pregnancy study. The chain's CDR3 is CASSLGRAGSFATNEKLFF. As DNA, the CDR3 is TGTGCCAGCAGCTTAGGCAGGGCCGGGAGCTTTGCAACTAATGAAAAACTGTTTTTT.